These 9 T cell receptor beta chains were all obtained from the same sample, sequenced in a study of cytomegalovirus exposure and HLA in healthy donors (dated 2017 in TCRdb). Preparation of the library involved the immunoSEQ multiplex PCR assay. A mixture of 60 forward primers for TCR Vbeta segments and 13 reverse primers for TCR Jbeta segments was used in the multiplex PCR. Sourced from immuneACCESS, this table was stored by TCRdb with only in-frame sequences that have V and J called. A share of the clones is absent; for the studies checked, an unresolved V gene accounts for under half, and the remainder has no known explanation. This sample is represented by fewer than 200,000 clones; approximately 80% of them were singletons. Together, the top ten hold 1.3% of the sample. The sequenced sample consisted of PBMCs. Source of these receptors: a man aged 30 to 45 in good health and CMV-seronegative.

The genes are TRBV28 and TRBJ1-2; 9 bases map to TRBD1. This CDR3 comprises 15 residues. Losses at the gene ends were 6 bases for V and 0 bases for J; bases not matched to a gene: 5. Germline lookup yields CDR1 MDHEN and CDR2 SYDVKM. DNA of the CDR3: TGTGCCAGCAGCGATACAGGGGGCGCTAACTATGGCTACACCTTC. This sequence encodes CASSDTGGANYGYTF.

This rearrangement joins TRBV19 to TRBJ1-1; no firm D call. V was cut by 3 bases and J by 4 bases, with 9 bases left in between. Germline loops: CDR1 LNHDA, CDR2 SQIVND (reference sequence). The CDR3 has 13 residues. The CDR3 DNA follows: TGTGCCAGTAGTATGGAAGGGAGCACTGAAGCTTTCTTT. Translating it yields CASSMEGSTEAFF. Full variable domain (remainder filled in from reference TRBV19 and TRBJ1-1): DGGITQSPKYLFRKEGQNVTLSCEQNLNHDAMYWYRQDPGQGLRLIYYSQIVNDFQKGDIAEGYSVSREKKESFPLTVTSAQKNPTAFYLCASSMEGSTEAFFGQGTRLTVV.

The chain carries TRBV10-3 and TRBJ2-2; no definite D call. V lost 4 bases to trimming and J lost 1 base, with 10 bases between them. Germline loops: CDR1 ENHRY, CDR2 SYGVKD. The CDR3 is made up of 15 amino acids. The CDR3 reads CAISAPPGNTGELFF. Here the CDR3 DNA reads TGTGCCATCAGTGCGCCACCGGGGAACACCGGGGAGCTGTTTTTT.

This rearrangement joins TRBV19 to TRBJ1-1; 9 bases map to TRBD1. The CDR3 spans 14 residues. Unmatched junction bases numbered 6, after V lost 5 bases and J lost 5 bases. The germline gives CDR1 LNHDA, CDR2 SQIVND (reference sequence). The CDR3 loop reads CASSPRDRATEAFF. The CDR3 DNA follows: TGTGCCAGTAGTCCGCGGGACAGGGCGACTGAAGCTTTCTTT.

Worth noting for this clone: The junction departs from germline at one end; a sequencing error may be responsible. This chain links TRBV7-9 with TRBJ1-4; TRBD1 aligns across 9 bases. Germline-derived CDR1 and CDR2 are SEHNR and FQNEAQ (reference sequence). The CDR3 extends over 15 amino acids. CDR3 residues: CSSSLGGTGIEKLFF. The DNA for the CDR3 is TGTTCCAGCAGCTTAGGAGGGACAGGGATTGAAAAACTGTTTTTT.

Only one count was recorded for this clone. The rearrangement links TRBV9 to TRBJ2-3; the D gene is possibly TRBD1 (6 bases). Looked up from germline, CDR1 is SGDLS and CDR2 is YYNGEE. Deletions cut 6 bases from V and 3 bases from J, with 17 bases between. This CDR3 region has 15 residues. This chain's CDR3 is CASTRGAPGTDTQYF. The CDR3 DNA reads TGTGCCAGCACCAGGGGAGCTCCGGGGACAGATACGCAGTATTTT.

CDR3 region: CASSSVGDYGYTF. CDR3 DNA: TGTGCCAGCAGCTCCGTAGGGGACTATGGCTACACCTTC. The gene calls are TRBV11-2 and TRBJ1-2; D might be TRBD1 (5 bases). CDR1 is SGHAT, CDR2 FQNNGV, per germline. The CDR3 is 13 amino acids. The germline V and J ends were trimmed by 4 bases and 3 bases, with 9 bases remaining between them.

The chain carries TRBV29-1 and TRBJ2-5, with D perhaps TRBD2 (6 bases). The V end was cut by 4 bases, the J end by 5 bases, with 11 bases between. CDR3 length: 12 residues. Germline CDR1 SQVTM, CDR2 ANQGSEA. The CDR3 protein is CSVVWRGETQYF. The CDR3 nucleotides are TGCAGCGTTGTATGGCGGGGCGAGACCCAGTACTTC.

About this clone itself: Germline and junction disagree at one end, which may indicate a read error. CDR3 amino acids: CASSYSEGQGLIF. The DNA of the CDR3 is TGTGCCAGCAGTTACTCGGAGGGACAGGGTCTTATTTTC. This rearrangement joins TRBV6-5 to TRBJ1-1; TRBD1 aligns across 9 bases. The CDR3 is 13 residues long. Germline-derived CDR1 and CDR2 are MNHEY and SVGAGI.